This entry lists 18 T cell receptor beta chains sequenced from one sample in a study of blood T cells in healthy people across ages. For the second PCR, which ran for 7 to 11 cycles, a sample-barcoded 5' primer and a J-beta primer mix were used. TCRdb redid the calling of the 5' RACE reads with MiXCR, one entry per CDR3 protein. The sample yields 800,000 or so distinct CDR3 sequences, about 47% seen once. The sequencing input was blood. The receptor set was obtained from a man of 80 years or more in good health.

The CDR3 region has the DNA TGTGCCAGCCTTCCTGGTCGGGACAGGCCACACGAGCAGTACTTC. It is translated as CASLPGRDRPHEQYF. The chain combines TRBV27 with TRBJ2-7, with 8 bases matching TRBD1. The CDR3 is 15 amino acids. Germline CDR1 is MNHEY and CDR2 is SMNVEV (reference sequence). The V segment lost 8 bases and the J segment 5 bases; nucleotides outside the gene matches: 14.

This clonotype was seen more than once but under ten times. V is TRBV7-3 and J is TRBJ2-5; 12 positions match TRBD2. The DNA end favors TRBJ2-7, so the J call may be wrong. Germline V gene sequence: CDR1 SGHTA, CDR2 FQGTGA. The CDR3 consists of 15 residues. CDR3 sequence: CASSPRLAGVLEQYF. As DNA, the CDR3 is TGTGCCAGCAGCCCCAGACTAGCGGGAGTACTCGAGCAGTACTTC.

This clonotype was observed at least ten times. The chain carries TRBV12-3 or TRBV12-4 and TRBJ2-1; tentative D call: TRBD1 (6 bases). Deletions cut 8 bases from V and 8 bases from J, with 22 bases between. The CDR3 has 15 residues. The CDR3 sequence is CASVLGGPGLDEQFF. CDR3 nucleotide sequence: TGTGCCAGCGTCCTAGGGGGACCGGGTTTGGATGAGCAGTTCTTC.

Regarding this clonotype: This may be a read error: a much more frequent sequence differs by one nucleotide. This CDR3 reads CSVEWEVQETQFF. CDR3 DNA sequence: TGCAGCGTTGAATGGGAGGTCCAAGAGACCCAGTTCTTC. The chain combines TRBV29-1 with TRBJ2-5; weak D call: TRBD2 (6 bases). With the DNA end fitting TRBJ2-1 better, the J assignment may be wrong. Per germline, CDR1 SQVTM and CDR2 ANQGSEA. The CDR3 is 13 amino acids.

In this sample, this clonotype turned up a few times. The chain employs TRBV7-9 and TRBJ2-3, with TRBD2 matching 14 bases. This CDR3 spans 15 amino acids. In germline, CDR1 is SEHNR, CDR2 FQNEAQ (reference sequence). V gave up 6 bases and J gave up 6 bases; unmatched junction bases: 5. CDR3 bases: TGTGCCAGCAGTCGACTAGCGGGGGGGCGCGATACGCAGTATTTT. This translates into CASSRLAGGRDTQYF.

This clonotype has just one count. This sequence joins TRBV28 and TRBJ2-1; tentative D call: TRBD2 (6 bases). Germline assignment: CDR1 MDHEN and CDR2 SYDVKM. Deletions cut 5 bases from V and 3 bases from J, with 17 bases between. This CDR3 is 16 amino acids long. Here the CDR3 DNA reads TGTGCCAGCAGTCCCCCCCGGGAGTCCCACTACAATGAGCAGTTCTTC. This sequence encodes CASSPPRESHYNEQFF.

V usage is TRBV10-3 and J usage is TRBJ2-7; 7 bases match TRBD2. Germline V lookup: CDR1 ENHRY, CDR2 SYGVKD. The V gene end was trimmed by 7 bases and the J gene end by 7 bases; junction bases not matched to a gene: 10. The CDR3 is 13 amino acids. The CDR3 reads CAITPSGHNEQYF. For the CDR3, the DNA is TGTGCCATCACGCCTAGCGGCCACAATGAGCAGTACTTC.

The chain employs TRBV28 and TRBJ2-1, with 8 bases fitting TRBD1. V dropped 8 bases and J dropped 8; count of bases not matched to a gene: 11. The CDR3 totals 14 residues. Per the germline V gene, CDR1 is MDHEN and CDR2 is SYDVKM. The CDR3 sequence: CASRWTGRIYEQFF. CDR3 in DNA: TGTGCCAGCCGCTGGACAGGGAGGATCTATGAGCAGTTCTTC.

The CDR3 coding sequence is TGCAGTGCTCCCACGGGACAGGGCTTGAACAATGAGCAGTTCTTC. Its translation is CSAPTGQGLNNEQFF. The chain employs TRBV20-1 and TRBJ2-1; TRBD1 matches at 9 bases. J gave up 5 bases and V 5 bases, and 10 bases lay outside the gene matches. Germline-derived CDR1 and CDR2 are DFQATT and SNEGSKA (reference sequence). The CDR3 has 15 residues.

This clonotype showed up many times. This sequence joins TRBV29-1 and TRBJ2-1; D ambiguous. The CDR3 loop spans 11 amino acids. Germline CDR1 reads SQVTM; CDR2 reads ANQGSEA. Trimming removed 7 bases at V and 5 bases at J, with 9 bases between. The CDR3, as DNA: TGCAGCGGTAGAGGAAACAATGAGCAGTTCTTC. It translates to CSGRGNNEQFF.

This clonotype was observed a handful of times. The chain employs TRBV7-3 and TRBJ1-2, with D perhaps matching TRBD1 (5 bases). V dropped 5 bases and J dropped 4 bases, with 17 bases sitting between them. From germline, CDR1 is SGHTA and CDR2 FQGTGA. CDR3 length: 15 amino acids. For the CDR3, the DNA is TGTGCCAGCAGCCCAGGGTCTGGGGTCTCCTATGGCTACACCTTC. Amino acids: CASSPGSGVSYGYTF.

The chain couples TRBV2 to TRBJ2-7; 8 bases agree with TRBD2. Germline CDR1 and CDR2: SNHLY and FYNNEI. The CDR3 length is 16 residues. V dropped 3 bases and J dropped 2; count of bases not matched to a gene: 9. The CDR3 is CASSDSVAGGTYEQYF. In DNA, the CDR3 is TGTGCCAGCAGTGATTCGGTGGCGGGAGGAACCTACGAGCAGTACTTC.

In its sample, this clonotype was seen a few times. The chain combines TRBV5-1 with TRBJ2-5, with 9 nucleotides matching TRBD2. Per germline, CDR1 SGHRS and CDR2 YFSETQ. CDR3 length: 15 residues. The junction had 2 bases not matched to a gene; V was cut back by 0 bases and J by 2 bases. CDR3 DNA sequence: TGCGCCAGCAGCTTGGGACTAGCGGAACAAGAGACCCAGTACTTC. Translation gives CASSLGLAEQETQYF. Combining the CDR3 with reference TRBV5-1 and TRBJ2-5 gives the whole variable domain KAGVTQTPRYLIKTRGQQVTLSCSPISGHRSVSWYQQTPGQGLQFLFEYFSETQRNKGNFPGRFSGRQFSNSRSEMNVSTLELGDSALYLCASSLGLAEQETQYFGPGTRLLVL.

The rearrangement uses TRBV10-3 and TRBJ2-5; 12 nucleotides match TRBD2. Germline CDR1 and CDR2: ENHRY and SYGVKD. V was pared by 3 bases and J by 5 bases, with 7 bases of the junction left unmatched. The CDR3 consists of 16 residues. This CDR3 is CAISDPQTSGSETQYF. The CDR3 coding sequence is TGTGCCATCAGTGACCCCCAGACTAGCGGGAGTGAGACCCAGTACTTC.

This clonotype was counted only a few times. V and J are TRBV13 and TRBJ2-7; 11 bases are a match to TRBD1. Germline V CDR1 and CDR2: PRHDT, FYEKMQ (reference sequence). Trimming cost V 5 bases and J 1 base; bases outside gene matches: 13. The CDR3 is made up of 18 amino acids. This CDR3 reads CASSPGTGGSWRSYEQYF. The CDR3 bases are TGTGCCAGCAGCCCCGGGACAGGGGGTAGCTGGAGGTCCTACGAGCAGTACTTC.

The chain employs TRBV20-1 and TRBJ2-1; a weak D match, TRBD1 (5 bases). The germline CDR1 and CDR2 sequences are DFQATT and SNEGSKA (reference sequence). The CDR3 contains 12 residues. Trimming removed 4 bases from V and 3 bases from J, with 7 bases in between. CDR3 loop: CSAKGNYNEQFF. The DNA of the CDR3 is TGCAGTGCTAAGGGGAACTACAATGAGCAGTTCTTC.

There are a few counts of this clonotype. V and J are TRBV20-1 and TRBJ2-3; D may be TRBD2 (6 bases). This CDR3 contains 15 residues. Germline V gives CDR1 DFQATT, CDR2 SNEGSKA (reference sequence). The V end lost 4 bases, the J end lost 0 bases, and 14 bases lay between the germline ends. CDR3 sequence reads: CSATGGTASTDTQYF. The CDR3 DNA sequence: TGCAGTGCTACCGGAGGGACTGCCAGCACAGATACGCAGTATTTT.

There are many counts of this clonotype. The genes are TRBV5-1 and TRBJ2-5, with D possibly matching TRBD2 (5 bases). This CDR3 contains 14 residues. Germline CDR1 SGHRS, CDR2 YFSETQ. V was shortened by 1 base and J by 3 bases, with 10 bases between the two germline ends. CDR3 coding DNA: TGCGCCAGCAGCTTGACGGGAATGGAAGAGACCCAGTACTTC. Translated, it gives CASSLTGMEETQYF.